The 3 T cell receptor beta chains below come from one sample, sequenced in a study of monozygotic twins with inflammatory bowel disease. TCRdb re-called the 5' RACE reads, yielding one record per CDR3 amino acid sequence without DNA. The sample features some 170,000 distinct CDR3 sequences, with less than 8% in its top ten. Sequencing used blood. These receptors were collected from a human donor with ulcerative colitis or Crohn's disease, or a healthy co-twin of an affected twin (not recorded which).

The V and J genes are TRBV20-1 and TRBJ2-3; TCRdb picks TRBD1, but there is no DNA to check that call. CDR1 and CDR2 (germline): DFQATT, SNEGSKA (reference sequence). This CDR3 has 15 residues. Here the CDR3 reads CSARAGGRGTDTQYF.

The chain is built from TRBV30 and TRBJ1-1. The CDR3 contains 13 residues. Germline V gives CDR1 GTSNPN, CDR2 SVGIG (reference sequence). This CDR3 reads CAWSSSGLTEAFF.

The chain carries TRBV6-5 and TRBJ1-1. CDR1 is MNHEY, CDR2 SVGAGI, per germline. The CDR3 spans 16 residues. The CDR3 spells CASSSPVTGSNTEAFF.